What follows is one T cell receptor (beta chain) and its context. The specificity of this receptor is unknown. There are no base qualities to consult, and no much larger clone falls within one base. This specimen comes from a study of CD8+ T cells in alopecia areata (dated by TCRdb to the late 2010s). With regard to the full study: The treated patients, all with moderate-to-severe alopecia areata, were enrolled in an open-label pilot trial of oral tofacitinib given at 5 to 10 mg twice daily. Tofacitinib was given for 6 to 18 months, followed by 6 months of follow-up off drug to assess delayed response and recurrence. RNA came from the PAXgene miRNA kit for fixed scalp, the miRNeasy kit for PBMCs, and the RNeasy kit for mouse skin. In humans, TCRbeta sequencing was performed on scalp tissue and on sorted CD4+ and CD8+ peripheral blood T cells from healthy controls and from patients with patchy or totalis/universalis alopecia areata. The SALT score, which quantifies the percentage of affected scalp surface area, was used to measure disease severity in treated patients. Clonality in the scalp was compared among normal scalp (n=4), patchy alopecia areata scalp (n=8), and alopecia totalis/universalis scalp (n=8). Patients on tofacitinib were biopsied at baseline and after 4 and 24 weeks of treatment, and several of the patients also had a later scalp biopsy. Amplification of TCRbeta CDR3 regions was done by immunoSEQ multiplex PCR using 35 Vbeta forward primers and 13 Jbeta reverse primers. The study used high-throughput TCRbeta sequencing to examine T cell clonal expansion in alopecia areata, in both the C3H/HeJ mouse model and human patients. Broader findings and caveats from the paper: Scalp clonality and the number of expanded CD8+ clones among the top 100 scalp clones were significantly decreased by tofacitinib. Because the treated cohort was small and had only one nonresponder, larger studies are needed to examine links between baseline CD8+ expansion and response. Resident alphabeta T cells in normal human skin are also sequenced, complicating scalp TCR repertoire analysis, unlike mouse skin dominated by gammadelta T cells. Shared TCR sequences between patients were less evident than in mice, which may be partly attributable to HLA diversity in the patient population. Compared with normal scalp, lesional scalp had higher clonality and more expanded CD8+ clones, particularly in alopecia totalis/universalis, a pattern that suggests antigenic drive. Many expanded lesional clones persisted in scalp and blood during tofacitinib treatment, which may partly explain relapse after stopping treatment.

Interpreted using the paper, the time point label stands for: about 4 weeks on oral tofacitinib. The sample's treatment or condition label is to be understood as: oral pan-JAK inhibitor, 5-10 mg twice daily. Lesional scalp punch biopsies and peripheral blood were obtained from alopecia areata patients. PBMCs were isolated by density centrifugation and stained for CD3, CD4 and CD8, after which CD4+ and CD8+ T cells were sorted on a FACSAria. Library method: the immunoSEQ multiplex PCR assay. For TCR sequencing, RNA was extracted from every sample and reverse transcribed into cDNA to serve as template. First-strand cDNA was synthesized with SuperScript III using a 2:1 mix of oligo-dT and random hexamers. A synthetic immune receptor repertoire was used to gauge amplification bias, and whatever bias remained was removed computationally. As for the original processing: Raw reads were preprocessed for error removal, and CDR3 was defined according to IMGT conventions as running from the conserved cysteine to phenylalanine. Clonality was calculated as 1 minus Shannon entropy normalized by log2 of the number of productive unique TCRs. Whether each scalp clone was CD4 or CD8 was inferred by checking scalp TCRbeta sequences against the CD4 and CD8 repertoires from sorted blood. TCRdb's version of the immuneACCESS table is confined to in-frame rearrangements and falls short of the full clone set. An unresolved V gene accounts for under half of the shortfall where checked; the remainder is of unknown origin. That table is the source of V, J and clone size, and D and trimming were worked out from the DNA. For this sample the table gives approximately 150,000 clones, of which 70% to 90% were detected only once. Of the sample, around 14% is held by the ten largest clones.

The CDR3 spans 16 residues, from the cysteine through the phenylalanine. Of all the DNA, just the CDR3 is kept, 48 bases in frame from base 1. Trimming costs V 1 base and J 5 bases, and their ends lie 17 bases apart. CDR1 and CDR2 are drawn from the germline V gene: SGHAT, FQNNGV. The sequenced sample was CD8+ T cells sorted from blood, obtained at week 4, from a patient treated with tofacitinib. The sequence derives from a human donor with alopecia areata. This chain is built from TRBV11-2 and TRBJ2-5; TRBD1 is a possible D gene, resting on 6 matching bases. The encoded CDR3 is CASSLVLTGMWETQYF. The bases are TGTGCCAGCAGCTTAGTTTTAACAGGGATGTGGGAGACCCAGTACTTC.